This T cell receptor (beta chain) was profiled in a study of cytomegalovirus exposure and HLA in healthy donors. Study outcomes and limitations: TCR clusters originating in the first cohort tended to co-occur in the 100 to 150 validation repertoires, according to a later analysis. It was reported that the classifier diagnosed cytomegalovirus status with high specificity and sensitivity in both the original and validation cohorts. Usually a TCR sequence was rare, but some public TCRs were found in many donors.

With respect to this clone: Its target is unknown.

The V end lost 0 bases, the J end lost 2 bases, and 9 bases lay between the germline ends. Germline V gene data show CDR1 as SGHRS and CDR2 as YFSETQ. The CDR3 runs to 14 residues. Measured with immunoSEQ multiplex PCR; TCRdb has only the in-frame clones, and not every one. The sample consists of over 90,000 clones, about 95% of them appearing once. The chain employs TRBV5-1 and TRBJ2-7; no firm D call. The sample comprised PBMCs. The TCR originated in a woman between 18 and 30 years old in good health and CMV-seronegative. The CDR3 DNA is TGCGCCAGCAGCTTGGATGGCGGTCCCTACGAGCAGTACTTC. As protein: CASSLDGGPYEQYF.